Only one count was recorded for the clone carrying this T cell receptor beta chain. Seattle patient enrollment occurred during active infection, with longitudinal follow-up thereafter. The data were taken from a study of blood T cell repertoires in COVID-19. As for the study in general: Acute-phase and convalescent COVID-19 samples originated in the United States, Italy and Spain. The cDNA or gDNA used as material had been derived from T cells, B-cell-depleted T cells, or PBMCs.

Under the authors' procedure: By means of reference gene primer amplification, nucleated cell counts were estimated. Produced via immunoSEQ multiplex PCR; TCRdb's table is partial and in-frame only. V and J calls and clone size are copied from that table; D and trimming were computed from the DNA. The data show 150,000 to 200,000 clones, approximately 81% seen once. CDR1 and CDR2 from the germline V gene are MNHEY and SVGAGI. This CDR3 spans 13 amino acids. Trimming removed 9 bases from V and 6 bases from J; junction bases left unmatched: 8. This TCR was recovered from a woman in her sixties or seventies with COVID-19, enrolled during active disease. The specimen was peripheral blood. This chain uses TRBV6-5 with TRBJ1-5, with 7 bases matching TRBD1. The CDR3 nucleotides are TGTGCCAGTACTACAGGGGCAACTCAGCCCCAGCATTTT. As protein: CASTTGATQPQHF.